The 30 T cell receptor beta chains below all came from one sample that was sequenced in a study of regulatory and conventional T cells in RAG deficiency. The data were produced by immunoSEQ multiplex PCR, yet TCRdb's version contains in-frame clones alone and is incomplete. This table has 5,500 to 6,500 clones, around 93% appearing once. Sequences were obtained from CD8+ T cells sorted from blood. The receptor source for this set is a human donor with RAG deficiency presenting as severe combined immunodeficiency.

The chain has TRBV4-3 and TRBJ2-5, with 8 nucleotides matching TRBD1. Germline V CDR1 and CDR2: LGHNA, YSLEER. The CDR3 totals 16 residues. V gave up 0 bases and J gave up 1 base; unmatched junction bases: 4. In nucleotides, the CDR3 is TGCGCCAGCAGCCAAGATTGGGGGACAGGCCAAGAGACCCAGTACTTC. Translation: CASSQDWGTGQETQYF.

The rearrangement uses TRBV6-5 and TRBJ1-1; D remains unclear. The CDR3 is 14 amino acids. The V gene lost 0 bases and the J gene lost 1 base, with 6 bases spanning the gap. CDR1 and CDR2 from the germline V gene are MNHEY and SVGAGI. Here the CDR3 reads CASSYSAPNTEAFF. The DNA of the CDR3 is TGTGCCAGCAGTTACTCGGCACCGAACACTGAAGCTTTCTTT.

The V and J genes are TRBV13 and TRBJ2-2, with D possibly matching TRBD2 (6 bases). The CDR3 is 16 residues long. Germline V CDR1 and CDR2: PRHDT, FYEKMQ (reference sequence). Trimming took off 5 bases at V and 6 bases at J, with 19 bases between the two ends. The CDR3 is CASSPRGGPVAGELFF. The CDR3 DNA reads TGTGCCAGCAGCCCACGTGGAGGGCCCGTGGCCGGGGAGCTGTTTTTT.

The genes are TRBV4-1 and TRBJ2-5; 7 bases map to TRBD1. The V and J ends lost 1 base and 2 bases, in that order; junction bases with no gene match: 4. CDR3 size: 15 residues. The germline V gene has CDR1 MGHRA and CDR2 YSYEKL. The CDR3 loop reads CASSQGQGPQETQYF. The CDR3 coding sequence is TGCGCCAGCAGCCAAGGACAGGGACCGCAAGAGACCCAGTACTTC.

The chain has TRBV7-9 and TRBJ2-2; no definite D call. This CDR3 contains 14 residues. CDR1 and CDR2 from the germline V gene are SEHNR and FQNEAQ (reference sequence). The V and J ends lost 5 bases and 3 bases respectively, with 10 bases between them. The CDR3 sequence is CASSRDGHTGELFF. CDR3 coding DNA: TGTGCCAGCAGCCGAGACGGACACACCGGGGAGCTGTTTTTT.

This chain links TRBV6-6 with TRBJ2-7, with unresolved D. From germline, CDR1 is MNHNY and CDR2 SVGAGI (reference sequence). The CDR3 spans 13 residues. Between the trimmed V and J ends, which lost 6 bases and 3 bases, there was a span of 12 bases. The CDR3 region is CASSQDRVYEQYF. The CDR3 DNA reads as TGTGCCAGCAGCCAGGATCGAGTCTACGAGCAGTACTTC.

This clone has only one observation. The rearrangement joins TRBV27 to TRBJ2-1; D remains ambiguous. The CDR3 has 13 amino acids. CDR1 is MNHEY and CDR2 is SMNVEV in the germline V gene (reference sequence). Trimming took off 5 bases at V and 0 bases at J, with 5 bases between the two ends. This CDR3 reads CASSETSYNEQFF. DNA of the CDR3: TGTGCCAGCAGTGAAACCTCCTACAATGAGCAGTTCTTC.

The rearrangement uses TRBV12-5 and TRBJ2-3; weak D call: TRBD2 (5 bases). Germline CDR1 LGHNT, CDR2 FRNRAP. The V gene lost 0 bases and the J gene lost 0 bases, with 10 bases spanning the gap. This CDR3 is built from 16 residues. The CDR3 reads CASGLVSRGSTDTQYF. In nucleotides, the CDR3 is TGTGCTAGTGGTTTGGTATCTCGGGGTAGCACAGATACGCAGTATTTT.

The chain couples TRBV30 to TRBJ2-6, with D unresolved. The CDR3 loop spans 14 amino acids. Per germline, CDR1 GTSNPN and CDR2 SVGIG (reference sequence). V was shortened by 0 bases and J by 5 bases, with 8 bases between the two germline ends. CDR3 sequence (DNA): TGTGCCTGGAGTGTAGGTGGACGGGCCAACGTCCTGACTTTC. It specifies CAWSVGGRANVLTF.

CDR3 region: CASSYREVYGYTF. The CDR3 region has the DNA TGTGCCAGCAGCTACAGGGAGGTCTATGGCTACACCTTC. The chain carries TRBV7-2 and TRBJ1-2; perhaps TRBD1 as D (6 bases). CDR3 length equals 13 residues. V was clipped by 4 bases and J by 4 bases, with 10 bases between them. Germline V gene sequence: CDR1 SGHTA, CDR2 FQGNSA.

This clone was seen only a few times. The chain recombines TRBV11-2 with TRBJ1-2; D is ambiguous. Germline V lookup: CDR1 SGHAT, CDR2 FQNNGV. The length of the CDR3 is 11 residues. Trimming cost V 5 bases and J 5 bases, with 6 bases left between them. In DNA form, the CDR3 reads TGTGCCAGCAGCCGAGGGTATGGCTACACCTTC. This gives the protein CASSRGYGYTF.

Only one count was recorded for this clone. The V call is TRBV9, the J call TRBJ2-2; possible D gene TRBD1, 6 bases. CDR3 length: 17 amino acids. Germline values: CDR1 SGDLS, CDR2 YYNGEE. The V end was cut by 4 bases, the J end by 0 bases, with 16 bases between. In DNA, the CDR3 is TGTGCCAGCAGCCAATCCCCGGACAGACCGAACACCGGGGAGCTGTTTTTT. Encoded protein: CASSQSPDRPNTGELFF.

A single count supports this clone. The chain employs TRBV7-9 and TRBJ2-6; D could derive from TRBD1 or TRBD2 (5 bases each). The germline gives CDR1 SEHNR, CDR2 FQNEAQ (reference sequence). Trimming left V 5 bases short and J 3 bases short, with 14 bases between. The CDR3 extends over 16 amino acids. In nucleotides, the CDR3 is TGTGCCAGCAGCCTCGGGGCGCGGCATGGGGCCAACGTCCTGACTTTC. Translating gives CASSLGARHGANVLTF.

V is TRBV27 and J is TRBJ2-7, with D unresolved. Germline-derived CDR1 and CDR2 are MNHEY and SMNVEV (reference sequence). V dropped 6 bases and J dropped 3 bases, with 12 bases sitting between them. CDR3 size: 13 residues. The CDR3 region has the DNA TGTGCCAGCAGACCATCGGACGGCTACGAGCAGTACTTC. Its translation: CASRPSDGYEQYF.

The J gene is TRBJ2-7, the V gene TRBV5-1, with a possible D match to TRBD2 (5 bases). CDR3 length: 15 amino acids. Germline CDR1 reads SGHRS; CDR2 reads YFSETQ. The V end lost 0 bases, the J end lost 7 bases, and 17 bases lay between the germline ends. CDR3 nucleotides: TGCGCCAGCAGCTTGGTGCGGAGAGTTCCGGGGGAGCAGTACTTC. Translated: CASSLVRRVPGEQYF.

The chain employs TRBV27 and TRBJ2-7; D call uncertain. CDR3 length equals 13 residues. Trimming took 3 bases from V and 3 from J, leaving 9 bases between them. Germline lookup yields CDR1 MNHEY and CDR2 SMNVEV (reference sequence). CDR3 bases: TGTGCCAGCAGTTTCACATCCTACTACGAGCAGTACTTC. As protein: CASSFTSYYEQYF.

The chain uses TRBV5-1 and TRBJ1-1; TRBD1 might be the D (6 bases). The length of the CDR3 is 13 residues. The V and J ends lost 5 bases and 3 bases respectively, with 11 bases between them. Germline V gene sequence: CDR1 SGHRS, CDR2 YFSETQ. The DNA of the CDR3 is TGCGCCAGCAGTCCCGCAGGGGACACTGAAGCTTTCTTT. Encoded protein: CASSPAGDTEAFF.

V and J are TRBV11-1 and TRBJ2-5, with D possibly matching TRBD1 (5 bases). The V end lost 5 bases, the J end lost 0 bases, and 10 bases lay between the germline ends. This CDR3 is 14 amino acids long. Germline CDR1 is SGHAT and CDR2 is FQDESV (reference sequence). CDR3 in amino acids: CASSPQEYQETQYF. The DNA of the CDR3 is TGTGCCAGCAGCCCACAGGAGTACCAAGAGACCCAGTACTTC.

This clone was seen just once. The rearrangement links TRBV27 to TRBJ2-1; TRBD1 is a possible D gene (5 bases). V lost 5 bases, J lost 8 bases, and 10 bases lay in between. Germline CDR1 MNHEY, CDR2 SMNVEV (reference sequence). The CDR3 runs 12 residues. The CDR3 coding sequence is TGTGCCAGCAGTAACCAGGGTTATGAGCAGTTCTTC. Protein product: CASSNQGYEQFF.

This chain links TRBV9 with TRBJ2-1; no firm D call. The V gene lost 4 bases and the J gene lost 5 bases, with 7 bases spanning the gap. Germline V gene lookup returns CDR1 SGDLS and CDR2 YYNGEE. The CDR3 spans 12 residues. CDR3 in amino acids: CASSPSNNEQFF. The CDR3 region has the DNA TGTGCCAGCAGCCCATCTAACAATGAGCAGTTCTTC.

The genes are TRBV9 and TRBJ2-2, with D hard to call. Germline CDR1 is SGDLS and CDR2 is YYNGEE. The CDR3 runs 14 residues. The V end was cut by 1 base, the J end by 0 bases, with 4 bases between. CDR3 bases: TGTGCCAGCAGCGTACCCTCGAACACCGGGGAGCTGTTTTTT. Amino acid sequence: CASSVPSNTGELFF.

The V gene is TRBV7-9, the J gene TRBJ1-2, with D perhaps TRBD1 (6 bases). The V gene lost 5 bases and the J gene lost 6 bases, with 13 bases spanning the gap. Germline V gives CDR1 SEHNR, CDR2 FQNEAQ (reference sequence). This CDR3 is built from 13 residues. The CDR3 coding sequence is TGTGCCAGCAGCACTGACAGGATAAATGGCTACACCTTC. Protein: CASSTDRINGYTF.

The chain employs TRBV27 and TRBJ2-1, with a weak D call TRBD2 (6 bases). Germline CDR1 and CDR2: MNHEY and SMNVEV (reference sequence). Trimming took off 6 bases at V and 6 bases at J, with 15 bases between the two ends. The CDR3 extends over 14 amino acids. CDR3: CASSHPSGLNEQFF. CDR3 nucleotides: TGTGCCAGCAGCCACCCCAGCGGGCTCAATGAGCAGTTCTTC.

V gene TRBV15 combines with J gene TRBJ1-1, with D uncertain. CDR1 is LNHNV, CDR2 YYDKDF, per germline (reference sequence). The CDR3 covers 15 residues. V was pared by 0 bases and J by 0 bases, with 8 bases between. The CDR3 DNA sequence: TGTGCCACCAGCAGAGATCAGGCCATGAACACTGAAGCTTTCTTT. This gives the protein CATSRDQAMNTEAFF.

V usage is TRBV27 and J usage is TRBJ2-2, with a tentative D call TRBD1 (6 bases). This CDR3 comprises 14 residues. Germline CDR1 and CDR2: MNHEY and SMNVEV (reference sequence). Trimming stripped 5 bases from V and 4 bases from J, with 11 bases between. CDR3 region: CASSVTGLTGELFF. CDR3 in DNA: TGTGCCAGCAGTGTCACAGGGCTCACCGGGGAGCTGTTTTTT.

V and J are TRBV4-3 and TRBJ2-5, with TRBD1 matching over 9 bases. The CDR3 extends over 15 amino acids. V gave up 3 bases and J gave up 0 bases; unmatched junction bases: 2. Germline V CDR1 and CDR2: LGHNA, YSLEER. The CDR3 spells CASSHGTGYQETQYF. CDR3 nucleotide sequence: TGCGCCAGCAGCCACGGGACAGGGTACCAAGAGACCCAGTACTTC.

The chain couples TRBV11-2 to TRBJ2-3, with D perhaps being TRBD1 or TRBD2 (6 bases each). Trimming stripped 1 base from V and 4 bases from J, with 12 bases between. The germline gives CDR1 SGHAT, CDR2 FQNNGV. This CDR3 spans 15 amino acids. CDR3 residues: CASSLGQGRPDTQYF. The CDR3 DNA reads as TGTGCCAGCAGCTTAGGTCAGGGGAGGCCAGATACGCAGTATTTT.

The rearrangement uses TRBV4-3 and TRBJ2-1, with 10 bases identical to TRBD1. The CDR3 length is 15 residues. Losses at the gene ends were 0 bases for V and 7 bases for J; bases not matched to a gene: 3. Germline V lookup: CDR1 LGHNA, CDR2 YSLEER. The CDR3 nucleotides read TGCGCCAGCAGCCAAGATGGGGGACAGGGGAATGAGCAGTTCTTC. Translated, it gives CASSQDGGQGNEQFF.

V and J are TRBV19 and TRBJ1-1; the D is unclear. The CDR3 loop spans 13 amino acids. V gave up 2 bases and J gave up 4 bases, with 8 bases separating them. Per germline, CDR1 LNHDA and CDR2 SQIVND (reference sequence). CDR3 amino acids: CASSITLFTEAFF. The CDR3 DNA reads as TGTGCCAGTAGTATAACCCTATTCACTGAAGCTTTCTTT. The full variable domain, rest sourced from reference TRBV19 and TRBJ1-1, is DGGITQSPKYLFRKEGQNVTLSCEQNLNHDAMYWYRQDPGQGLRLIYYSQIVNDFQKGDIAEGYSVSREKKESFPLTVTSAQKNPTAFYLCASSITLFTEAFFGQGTRLTVV.

The CDR3 is CATSRPIMGPGPSTPEKLFF. In DNA form, the CDR3 reads TGTGCCACCAGCAGACCTATTATGGGACCGGGACCTTCTACTCCTGAAAAACTGTTTTTT. The chain couples TRBV15 to TRBJ1-4; possible D gene TRBD1, 5 bases. The CDR3 runs 20 residues. V lost 2 bases and J lost 7, with 29 bases in between. Germline V lookup: CDR1 LNHNV, CDR2 YYDKDF (reference sequence).